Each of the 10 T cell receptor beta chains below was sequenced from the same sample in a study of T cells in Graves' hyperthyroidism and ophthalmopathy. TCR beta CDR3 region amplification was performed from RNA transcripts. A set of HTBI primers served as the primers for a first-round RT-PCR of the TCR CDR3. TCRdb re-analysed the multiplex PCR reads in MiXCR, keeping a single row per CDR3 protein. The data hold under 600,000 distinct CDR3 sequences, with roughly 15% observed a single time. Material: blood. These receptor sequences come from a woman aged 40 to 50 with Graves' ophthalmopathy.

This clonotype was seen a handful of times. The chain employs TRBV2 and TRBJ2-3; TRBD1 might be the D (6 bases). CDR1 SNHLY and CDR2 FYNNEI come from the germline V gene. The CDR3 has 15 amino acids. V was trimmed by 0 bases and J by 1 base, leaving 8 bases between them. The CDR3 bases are TGTGCCAGCAGTGAAGCGCAGGGGCGCACAGATACGCAGTATTTT. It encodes CASSEAQGRTDTQYF. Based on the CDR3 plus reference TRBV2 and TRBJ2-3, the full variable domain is EPEVTQTPSHQVTQMGQEVILRCVPISNHLYFYWYRQILGQKVEFLVSFYNNEISEKSEIFDDQFSVERPDGSNFTLKIRSTKLEDSAMYFCASSEAQGRTDTQYFGPGTRLTVL.

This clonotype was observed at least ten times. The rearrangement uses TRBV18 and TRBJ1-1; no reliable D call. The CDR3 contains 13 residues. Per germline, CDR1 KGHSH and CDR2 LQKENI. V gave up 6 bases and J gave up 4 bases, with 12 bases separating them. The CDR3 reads CASSPNDRTEAFF. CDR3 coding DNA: TGTGCCAGCTCCCCAAACGATCGCACTGAAGCTTTCTTT.

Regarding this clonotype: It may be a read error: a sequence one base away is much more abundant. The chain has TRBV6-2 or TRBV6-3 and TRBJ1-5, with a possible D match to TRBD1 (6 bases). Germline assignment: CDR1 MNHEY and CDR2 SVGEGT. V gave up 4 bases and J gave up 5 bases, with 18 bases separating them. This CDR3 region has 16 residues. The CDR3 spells CASSSLRGGGDQPQHF. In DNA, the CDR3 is TGTGCCAGCAGTTCCCTGAGGGGTGGGGGCGATCAGCCCCAGCATTTT.

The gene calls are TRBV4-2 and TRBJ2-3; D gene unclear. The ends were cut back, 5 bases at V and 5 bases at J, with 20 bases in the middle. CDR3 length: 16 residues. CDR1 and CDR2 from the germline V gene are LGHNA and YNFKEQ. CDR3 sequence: CASSGAGPTRGDTQYF. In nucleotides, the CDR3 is TGTGCCAGCAGCGGCGCCGGGCCGACCCGAGGAGATACGCAGTATTTT.

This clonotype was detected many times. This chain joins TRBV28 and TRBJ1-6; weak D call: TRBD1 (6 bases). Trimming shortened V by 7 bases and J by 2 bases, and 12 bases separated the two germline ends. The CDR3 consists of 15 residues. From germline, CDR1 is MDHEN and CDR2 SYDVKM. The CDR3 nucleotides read TGTGCCAGCACGACTCGGGACACCTATAATTCACCCCTCCACTTT. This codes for CASTTRDTYNSPLHF.

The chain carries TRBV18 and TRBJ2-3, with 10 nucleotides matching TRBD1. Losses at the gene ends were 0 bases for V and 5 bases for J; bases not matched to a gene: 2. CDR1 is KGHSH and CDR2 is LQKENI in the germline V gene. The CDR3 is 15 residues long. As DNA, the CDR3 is TGTGCCAGCTCACCACCGACAGGGGGCATAGATACGCAGTATTTT. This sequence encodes CASSPPTGGIDTQYF.

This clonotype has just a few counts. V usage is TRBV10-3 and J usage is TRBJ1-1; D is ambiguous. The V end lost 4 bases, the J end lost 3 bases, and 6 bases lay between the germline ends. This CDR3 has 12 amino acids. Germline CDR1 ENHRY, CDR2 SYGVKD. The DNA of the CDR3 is TGTGCCATCAGTGGTCAAGACACTGAAGCTTTCTTT. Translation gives CAISGQDTEAFF.

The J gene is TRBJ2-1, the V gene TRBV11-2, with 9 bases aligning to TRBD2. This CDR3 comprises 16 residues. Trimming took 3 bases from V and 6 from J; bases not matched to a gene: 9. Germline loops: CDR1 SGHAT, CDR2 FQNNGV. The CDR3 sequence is CASSFPLAGGSNEQFF. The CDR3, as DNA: TGTGCCAGCAGCTTTCCCCTTGCGGGAGGGTCCAATGAGCAGTTCTTC. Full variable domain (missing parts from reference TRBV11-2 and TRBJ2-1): EAGVAQSPRYKIIEKRQSVAFWCNPISGHATLYWYQQILGQGPKLLIQFQNNGVVDDSQLPKDRFSAERLKGVDSTLKIQPAKLEDSAVYLCASSFPLAGGSNEQFFGPGTRLTVL.

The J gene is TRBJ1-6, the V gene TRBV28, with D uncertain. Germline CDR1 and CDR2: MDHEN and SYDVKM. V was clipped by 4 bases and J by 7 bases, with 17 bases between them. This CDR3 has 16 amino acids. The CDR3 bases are TGTGCCAGCAGTTCGGCGCGCCGTAGGGAAAATTCACCCCTCCACTTT. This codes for CASSSARRRENSPLHF. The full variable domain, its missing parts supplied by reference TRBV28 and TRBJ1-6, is DVKVTQSSRYLVKRTGEKVFLECVQDMDHENMFWYRQDPGLGLRLIYFSYDVKMKEKGDIPEGYSVSREKKERFSLILESASTNQTSMYLCASSSARRRENSPLHFGNGTRLTVT.

CDR3 sequence reads: CASSWTGFNSPLHF. CDR3 coding DNA: TGTGCCAGCAGTTGGACAGGGTTTAATTCACCCCTCCACTTT. The chain is built from TRBV27 and TRBJ1-6; 8 bases fit TRBD1. The CDR3 runs 14 residues. Germline lookup yields CDR1 MNHEY and CDR2 SMNVEV (reference sequence). V was clipped by 4 bases and J by 6 bases; unmatched bases: 2.